These T cell receptor beta chains were read from a single sample in a study of T cells in Graves' hyperthyroidism and ophthalmopathy. MiXCR, applied by TCRdb to the multiplex PCR reads, yields one record per CDR3 protein. The table has over 500,000 distinct CDR3 sequences, 14% seen once. Material: blood. Receptor source: a woman aged 40 to 55 with Graves' hyperthyroidism. CDR3s include the opening cysteine and the closing phenylalanine or tryptophan. The D gene is left open where the match is weak. Expanded clones get a size class; other rows say once, few or many, or leave the size out.

D	size	V	J	CDR3	DNA
.	.	TRBV5-1	TRBJ2-3	CASSLGRDTQYF	TGCGCCAGCAGCTTGGGTAGAGATACGCAGTATTTT
.	many	TRBV5-1	TRBJ1-1	CASSFRGRQEVTEAFF	TGCGCCAGCAGCTTTAGGGGCAGGCAAGAGGTCACTGAAGCTTTCTTT
.	many	TRBV18	TRBJ2-7	CASSGGYHEQYF	TGTGCCAGCTCGGGGGGATACCACGAGCAGTACTTC
.	.	TRBV7-8	TRBJ2-3	CASNQFSLAQDTQYF	TGTGCCAGCAACCAATTTTCCCTAGCACAGGATACGCAGTATTTT
.	many	TRBV9	TRBJ2-1	CASSVGAAYNEQFF	TGTGCCAGCAGCGTAGGTGCGGCATACAATGAGCAGTTCTTC
TRBD1	.	TRBV4-2	TRBJ2-7	CASSQAGQSYEQYF	TGTGCCAGCAGCCAAGCGGGACAGTCCTACGAGCAGTACTTC
.	many	TRBV27	TRBJ1-5	CASSPDPRNQPQHF	TGTGCCAGCAGTCCCGACCCCCGCAATCAGCCCCAGCATTTT
TRBD1	many	TRBV12-3/TRBV12-4	TRBJ2-2	CASSEGTGNTGELFF	TGTGCCAGCAGCGAGGGGACAGGGAACACCGGGGAGCTGTTTTTT
TRBD1	many	TRBV11-2	TRBJ1-1	CASSFRDSQIAAFF	TGTGCCAGCAGCTTTCGGGACAGCCAGATCGCAGCTTTCTTT
.	few	TRBV28	TRBJ2-2	CASSFGGGGELFF	TGTGCCAGCAGTTTTGGGGGCGGCGGGGAGCTGTTTTTT
.	few	TRBV28	TRBJ1-4	CASSLVGGVNEKLFF	TGTGCCAGCAGTTTAGTGGGCGGGGTGAATGAAAAACTGTTTTTT
.	many	TRBV18	TRBJ1-6	CASSLTVYNSPLHF	TGTGCCAGCTCACTGACAGTTTATAATTCACCCCTCCACTTT
TRBD1	.	TRBV6-1	TRBJ1-1	CASSERTGALNTEAFF	TGTGCCAGCAGTGAGAGGACAGGAGCCTTGAACACTGAAGCTTTCTTT
TRBD2	few	TRBV6-1	TRBJ2-1	CASRPPLAGGLDEQFF	TGTGCCAGCAGACCCCCACTAGCGGGAGGTTTGGATGAGCAGTTCTTC
TRBD2	few	TRBV4-2	TRBJ2-3	CASSEDPSGTTDTQYF	TGTGCCAGCAGCGAAGACCCTAGCGGGACCACAGATACGCAGTATTTT
TRBD1	.	TRBV14	TRBJ2-1	CASSLLGGRSYNEQFF	TGTGCCAGCAGCCTGTTAGGGGGCAGGTCCTACAATGAGCAGTTCTTC
TRBD2	few	TRBV2	TRBJ2-7	CASSYPGLASYEQYF	TGTGCCAGCAGTTACCCGGGACTAGCATCATACGAGCAGTACTTC
.	many	TRBV7-8	TRBJ2-1	CASSLIQGTYNEQFF	TGTGCCAGCAGCTTAATCCAGGGGACCTACAATGAGCAGTTCTTC
TRBD2	many	TRBV11-2	TRBJ2-5	CASSKRVAGPLQETQYF	TGTGCCAGCAGCAAGAGGGTAGCGGGACCCCTTCAAGAGACCCAGTACTTC
.	many	TRBV7-3	TRBJ2-3	CASSLYGTNTDTQYF	TGTGCCAGCAGCTTGTACGGGACCAACACAGATACGCAGTATTTT
TRBD1	.	TRBV3-1	TRBJ1-6	CASSDQGATYNSPLHF	TGTGCCAGCAGCGACCAGGGGGCCACCTATAATTCACCCCTCCACTTT
.	.	TRBV3-1	TRBJ2-2	CASSQDSFPGELFF	TGTGCCAGCAGCCAAGATTCGTTCCCCGGGGAGCTGTTTTTT
TRBD1	.	TRBV18	TRBJ1-1	CASSPRTPGQVKNTEAFF	TGTGCCAGCTCACCACGAACCCCGGGACAGGTAAAGAACACTGAAGCTTTCTTT
.	few	TRBV6-6	TRBJ1-1	CASSYGHRASEMNTEAFF	TGTGCCAGCAGTTACGGGCACAGGGCCTCCGAAATGAACACTGAAGCTTTCTTT
.	many	TRBV5-1	TRBJ2-7	CASSVGHTRDYEQYF	TGCGCCAGCAGCGTGGGACATACTAGGGACTACGAACAGTACTTC
TRBD1	many	TRBV3-1	TRBJ1-1	CASSQYRGTEAFF	TGTGCCAGCAGCCAGTACAGGGGGACTGAAGCTTTCTTT
TRBD2	.	TRBV4-1	TRBJ2-1	CASSRSGITVTYNEQFF	TGCGCCAGCAGCCGGAGCGGGATTACAGTTACTTACAATGAGCAGTTCTTC
TRBD1	many	TRBV5-1	TRBJ1-2	CASSPDMGQTNYGYTF	TGCGCCAGCAGCCCAGATATGGGACAGACTAACTATGGCTACACCTTC
.	few	TRBV2	TRBJ2-2	CASNSVGELFF	TGTGCCAGCAATAGTGTCGGGGAGCTGTTTTTT
.	many	TRBV28	TRBJ2-1	CASVGGGGFSYNEQFF	TGTGCCAGCGTTGGGGGAGGGGGTTTCTCCTACAATGAGCAGTTCTTC
.	.	TRBV15	TRBJ2-3	CATSRSLDTQYF	TGTGCCACCAGCAGAAGTTTAGATACGCAGTATTTT
.	many	TRBV11-2	TRBJ2-7	CASSPRTNSYEQYF	TGTGCCAGCAGCCCCAGGACTAACTCCTACGAGCAGTACTTC
TRBD2	.	TRBV27	TRBJ2-7	CASSPHSGLYEQYF	TGTGCCAGCTCTCCTCATAGCGGGCTGTACGAGCAGTACTTC
.	.	TRBV5-8	TRBJ1-1	CASNVEGLNTEAFF	TGTGCCAGCAACGTTGAGGGGCTGAACACTGAAGCTTTCTTT
TRBD1	many	TRBV7-9	TRBJ1-2	CASSPPTGLNYGYTF	TGTGCCAGCAGCCCTCCGACAGGGCTTAACTATGGCTACACCTTC
TRBD1	.	TRBV5-1	TRBJ1-1	CAGSSGGDTEAFF	TGCGCCGGCAGCTCAGGGGGGGACACTGAAGCTTTCTTT
TRBD2	many	TRBV24-1	TRBJ2-3	CATSPYSGNTDTQYF	TGTGCCACCAGTCCGTATAGCGGGAACACAGATACGCAGTATTTT
.	many	TRBV28	TRBJ2-3	CASSPSQGLFAGTSTDTQYF	TGTGCCAGCAGTCCTTCGCAGGGGCTTTTCGCGGGAACTAGCACAGATACGCAGTATTTT
.	many	TRBV7-8	TRBJ2-1	CASSPPTGRDEQFF	TGTGCCAGCAGCCCCCCCACTGGGCGGGATGAGCAGTTCTTC
.	many	TRBV2	TRBJ1-4	CASRVEVSTNEKLFF	TGTGCCAGCAGGGTAGAAGTCTCAACTAATGAAAAACTGTTTTTT
.	few	TRBV7-2	TRBJ2-2	CASSLDRVFAGELFF	TGTGCCAGCAGCTTAGACAGGGTCTTCGCCGGGGAGCTGTTTTTT
TRBD1	.	TRBV20-1	TRBJ2-3	CSAVFPGQGVTDTQYF	TGCAGTGCAGTATTCCCGGGACAGGGGGTCACAGATACGCAGTATTTT
.	.	TRBV5-1	TRBJ2-1	CASSARGSYNEQFF	TGCGCCAGCAGCGCCAGGGGTTCCTACAATGAGCAGTTCTTC